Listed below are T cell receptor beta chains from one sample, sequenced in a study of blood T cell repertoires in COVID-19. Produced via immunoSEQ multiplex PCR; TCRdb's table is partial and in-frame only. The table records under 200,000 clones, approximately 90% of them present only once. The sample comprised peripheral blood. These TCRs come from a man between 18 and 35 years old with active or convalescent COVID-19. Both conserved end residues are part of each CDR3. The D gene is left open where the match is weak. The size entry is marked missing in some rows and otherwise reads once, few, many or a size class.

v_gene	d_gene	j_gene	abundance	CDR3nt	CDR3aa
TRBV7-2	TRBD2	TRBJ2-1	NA	TGTGCCAGCAGCTCGCCCTCTAGCGGGGCTAACAATGAGCAGTTCTTC	CASSSPSSGANNEQFF
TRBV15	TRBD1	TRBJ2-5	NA	TGTGCCACCAGCCGGGACAGAGAAGAGACCCAGTACTTC	CATSRDREETQYF
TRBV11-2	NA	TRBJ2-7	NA	TGTGCCAGCAGCTTAGTAGGGGGCTACGAGCAGTACTTC	CASSLVGGYEQYF
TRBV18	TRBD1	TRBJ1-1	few	TGTGCCAGCTCACGGGACAGGAGGGGGCTGAACACTGAAGCTTTCTTT	CASSRDRRGLNTEAFF
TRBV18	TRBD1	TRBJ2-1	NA	TGTGCCAGCTCACCCGGACAGGGCTCTTACAATGAGCAGTTCTTC	CASSPGQGSYNEQFF
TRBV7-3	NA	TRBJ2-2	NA	TGTGCCTCCGCGAACACCGGGGAGCTGTTTTTT	CASANTGELFF
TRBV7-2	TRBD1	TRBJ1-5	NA	TGTGCCAGCAGCCGTACAGGGGGCGGTCAGCCCCAGCATTTT	CASSRTGGGQPQHF
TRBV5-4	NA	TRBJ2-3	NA	TGTGCCAGCAGCTTGGTAGTAGCGGCAGATACGCAGTATTTT	CASSLVVAADTQYF
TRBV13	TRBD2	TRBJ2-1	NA	TGTGCCAGCAGCGCACAGCGGGAGGGCCGTAATGAGCAGTTCTTC	CASSAQREGRNEQFF
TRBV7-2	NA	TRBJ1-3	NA	TGTGCCAGCAGCCCTGACCTTTCGGGGGGAAACACCATATATTTT	CASSPDLSGGNTIYF
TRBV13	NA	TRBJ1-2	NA	TGTGCCAGCACCCATAACAGGGTTTCGCCTTATGGCTACACCTTC	CASTHNRVSPYGYTF
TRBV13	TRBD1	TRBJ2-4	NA	TGTGCCAGCAGCTCGACAGGGTCCAAAAACATTCAGTACTTC	CASSSTGSKNIQYF
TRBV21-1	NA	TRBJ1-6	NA	TGTGCCAGCAGCAAAGGGCGAGACAGGGAGAATTCACCCCTCCACTTT	CASSKGRDRENSPLHF
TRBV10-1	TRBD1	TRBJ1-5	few	TGCGCCAGCATCTCAAGAGAGGATGGACAGGGGTGCCATAGCAATCAGCCCCAGCATTTT	CASISREDGQGCHSNQPQHF
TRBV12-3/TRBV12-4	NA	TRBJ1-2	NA	TGTGCCAGCAGCGGGGATGGCTACACCTTC	CASSGDGYTF
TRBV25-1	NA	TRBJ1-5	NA	TGTGCCAGCAGTCGAGATAGCAATCAGCCCCAGCATTTT	CASSRDSNQPQHF
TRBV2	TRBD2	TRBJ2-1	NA	TGTGCCAGCAGTGATTTCGTGTCTAGCGGGAATGGTGAGCAGTTCTTC	CASSDFVSSGNGEQFF
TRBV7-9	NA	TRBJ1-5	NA	TGTGCCAGCAGCCCCGGGAAGGGCAGCAATCAGCCCCAGCATTTT	CASSPGKGSNQPQHF